This paragraph reports one T cell receptor (beta chain). Antigen: not known. Sequenced by immunoSEQ multiplex PCR; TCRdb stores in-frame clones only, minus some. The profile shows under 85,000 clones, around 85% of them singletons. Between the trimmed V and J ends, which lost 5 bases and 2 bases, there was a span of 15 bases. Germline lookup yields CDR1 SGHTA and CDR2 FQGNSA. CDR3 length: 15 amino acids. The data were obtained in a study of a mutant IDH1 vaccine in newly diagnosed glioma. Noted time point: week 23, last vaccination. What each vaccine dose contained was 300 ug of mutant IDH1 20-mer peptide, accompanied by topical imiquimod.

The receptor was derived from a woman aged 45-65 years with glioma. The sequencing used PBMCs, collected from a glioma patient whose treatment included an IDH1 peptide vaccine. The chain employs TRBV7-2 and TRBJ1-1; D perhaps matches TRBD1 (5 bases). The CDR3 DNA reads as TGTGCCAGCAGCCCAACAGACAGACTCAACACTGAAGCTTTCTTT. Translating it yields CASSPTDRLNTEAFF.